What follows are 29 T cell receptor beta chains derived from one specimen sequenced in a study of T cells in localized non-small cell lung cancer. Only in-frame clones appear in the TCRdb table, and some are missing; sequencing was by immunoSEQ multiplex PCR. This sample has roughly 35,000 clones, with over 70% found just once. The material sequenced was peripheral blood, taken before any cancer treatment. The receptors derive from a woman aged 35 to 75 with stage I lung adenocarcinoma.

This clone was picked up one time. The rearrangement links TRBV7-8 to TRBJ2-3, with D possibly being TRBD2 (6 bases). Germline V gene data show CDR1 as SGHVS and CDR2 as FQNEAQ. V lost 1 base and J lost 0, with 8 bases in between. CDR3 size: 15 residues. The DNA of the CDR3 is TGTGCCAGCAGCTTAGTCGGGACTAGCACAGATACGCAGTATTTT. This gives the protein CASSLVGTSTDTQYF.

The V call is TRBV7-9, the J call TRBJ2-7, with D maybe TRBD1 (6 bases). CDR3 length: 17 amino acids. The germline V gene has CDR1 SEHNR and CDR2 FQNEAQ (reference sequence). Trimming removed 4 bases at V and 3 bases at J, with 22 bases between. The CDR3 DNA reads as TGTGCCAGCAGCTCCTCGGGACACTTACCGTTAAACTACGAGCAGTACTTC. Amino acid sequence: CASSSSGHLPLNYEQYF.

The genes are TRBV19 and TRBJ1-1; tentative D call: TRBD1 (6 bases). Germline V gene sequence: CDR1 LNHDA, CDR2 SQIVND (reference sequence). The V end was cut by 3 bases, the J end by 1 base, with 12 bases between. The CDR3 is made up of 15 amino acids. CDR3 protein: CASSIHLGANTEAFF. The CDR3 region has the DNA TGTGCCAGTAGTATTCATTTGGGGGCGAACACTGAAGCTTTCTTT.

The chain links TRBV18 to TRBJ1-2; 8 bases match TRBD1. The CDR3 extends over 15 amino acids. Germline V gene sequence: CDR1 KGHSH, CDR2 LQKENI. J was trimmed by 7 bases and V by 0 bases; bases with no gene match: 7. In DNA, the CDR3 is TGTGCCAGCTCACCACCAAACGGACAGGGCGGTGGCTACACCTTC. Its protein is CASSPPNGQGGGYTF.

This chain joins TRBV18 and TRBJ1-5; tentatively, D is TRBD1 (6 bases). The CDR3 is 15 amino acids. Germline values: CDR1 KGHSH, CDR2 LQKENI. V lost 3 bases, J lost 4 bases, and 13 bases lay in between. This CDR3 is CASSPLGQGNQPQHF. In DNA form, the CDR3 reads TGTGCCAGCTCACCCCTGGGGCAGGGGAATCAGCCCCAGCATTTT.

The gene calls are TRBV30 and TRBJ2-5, with 8 bases identical to TRBD2. The germline gives CDR1 GTSNPN, CDR2 SVGIG (reference sequence). The trim removed 5 bases at V and 5 bases at J, leaving 7 bases unmatched. CDR3 length equals 13 residues. Written as DNA, the CDR3 is TGTGCCTGGCGGAAGGAGCGGGAGGAGACCCAGTACTTC. It yields the protein CAWRKEREETQYF.

To note about this clone: Other nucleotide sequences in the sample specify the same CDR3. The chain employs TRBV4-2 and TRBJ2-1; possible D gene TRBD2, 5 bases. CDR1 and CDR2 (germline): LGHNA, YNFKEQ. CDR3 length: 15 amino acids. V lost 1 base, J lost 4 bases, and 11 bases lay in between. In nucleotides, the CDR3 is TGTGCCAGCAGCCAAGCCTCGGACTTTTACAATGAGCAGTTCTTC. This sequence encodes CASSQASDFYNEQFF.

This chain joins TRBV2 and TRBJ1-5; 8 bases fit TRBD1. Germline V gene lookup returns CDR1 SNHLY and CDR2 FYNNEI. After removal of 4 bases from V and 2 bases from J, the junction contained 4 bases not matched to a gene. This CDR3 region has 15 residues. The chain's CDR3 is CASSGQGSGNQPQHF. The CDR3 DNA reads TGTGCCAGCAGTGGACAGGGGTCAGGCAATCAGCCCCAGCATTTT.

CDR3 residues: CASSPGQTNQPQHF. CDR3 DNA sequence: TGTGCCAGCAGCCCGGGACAGACCAATCAGCCCCAGCATTTT. J is TRBJ1-5 and V is TRBV5-5, with TRBD1 matching over 7 bases. The junction had 4 bases not matched to a gene; V was cut back by 4 bases and J by 3 bases. CDR1 and CDR2 from the germline V gene are SGHKS and YYEKEE (reference sequence). This CDR3 has 14 amino acids.

The J gene is TRBJ1-2, the V gene TRBV7-9; D gene ambiguous. This CDR3 comprises 13 residues. Germline V CDR1 and CDR2: SEHNR, FQNEAQ (reference sequence). With 1 base removed from V and 4 bases from J, the gap between germline ends came to 7 bases. CDR3 bases: TGTGCCAGCAGCTTAGGACCGAGCTATGGCTACACCTTC. This codes for CASSLGPSYGYTF.

This clone is a singleton in its sample. The chain combines TRBV9 with TRBJ1-2; no firm D call. The CDR3 is 13 residues long. V dropped 0 bases and J dropped 2 bases, with 5 bases sitting between them. The germline V gene encodes CDR1 SGDLS and CDR2 YYNGEE. CDR3 region: CASSVVLNYGYTF. CDR3 in DNA: TGTGCCAGCAGCGTAGTATTGAACTATGGCTACACCTTC. Based on the CDR3 plus reference TRBV9 and TRBJ1-2, the full variable domain is DSGVTQTPKHLITATGQRVTLRCSPRSGDLSVYWYQQSLDQGLQFLIQYYNGEERAKGNILERFSAQQFPDLHSELNLSSLELGDSALYFCASSVVLNYGYTFGSGTRLTVV.

This clone was recorded once. The V gene is TRBV6-1, the J gene TRBJ1-1, with D uncertain. CDR3 length: 11 residues. The germline V gene encodes CDR1 MNHNS and CDR2 SASEGT. V lost 2 bases to trimming and J lost 8 bases, with 6 bases between them. The chain's CDR3 is CASSELREAFF. As DNA, the CDR3 is TGTGCCAGCAGTGAATTAAGGGAAGCTTTCTTT.

The chain uses TRBV19 and TRBJ2-1; weak D call: TRBD2 (7 bases). This CDR3 region has 16 residues. The V end lost 5 bases, the J end lost 7 bases, and 21 bases lay between the germline ends. Per germline, CDR1 LNHDA and CDR2 SQIVND (reference sequence). For the CDR3, the DNA is TGTGCCAGTAGTGGGGCTAGCGGTCATAGGGGGAATGAGCAGTTCTTC. It is translated as CASSGASGHRGNEQFF.

The rearrangement links TRBV6-5 to TRBJ2-6; unclear D gene. V was clipped by 6 bases and J by 0 bases, with 9 bases between them. Germline values: CDR1 MNHEY, CDR2 SVGAGI. The CDR3 consists of 15 residues. DNA of the CDR3: TGTGCCAGCAGCTCCCACGTCTCTGGGGCCAACGTCCTGACTTTC. Its translation is CASSSHVSGANVLTF.

The rearrangement uses TRBV7-2 and TRBJ2-1; 9 bases match TRBD2. The V segment lost 5 bases and the J segment 7 bases; nucleotides outside the gene matches: 9. The CDR3 runs to 15 residues. In germline, CDR1 is SGHTA, CDR2 FQGNSA. This CDR3 is CASSPPAGGRNEQFF. The CDR3 DNA reads TGTGCCAGCAGCCCACCTGCGGGAGGGCGAAATGAGCAGTTCTTC. Full variable domain (rest looked up from reference TRBV7-2 and TRBJ2-1): GAGVSQSPSNKVTEKGKDVELRCDPISGHTALYWYRQSLGQGLEFLIYFQGNSAPDKSGLPSDRFSAERTGGSVSTLTIQRTQQEDSAVYLCASSPPAGGRNEQFFGPGTRLTVL.

About this clone itself: The junction shows a germline mismatch at one end, possibly a read error. The rearrangement uses TRBV30 and TRBJ2-7; D may correspond to TRBD1 or TRBD2 (5 bases each). The CDR3 covers 14 residues. Germline V gene sequence: CDR1 GTSNPN, CDR2 SVGIG (reference sequence). The CDR3 DNA reads as TGTGCCTGGAGTGTAGCGCTTCAGGGATGGGAGCAGTCGTTC. Protein: CAWSVALQGWEQSF.

The chain uses TRBV7-8 and TRBJ2-5; tentatively, D is TRBD1 or TRBD2 (5 bases each). The CDR3 totals 14 residues. Trimming removed 0 bases at V and 9 bases at J, with 14 bases between. CDR1 SGHVS and CDR2 FQNEAQ come from the germline V gene. The CDR3 DNA reads as TGTGCCAGCAGCTTAGCGGACACGATGAGGGCCCAGTACTTC. This codes for CASSLADTMRAQYF.

CDR3 in DNA: TGTGCCAGCAGTGGAAGTCTAGCGGGAGGCCCAGAGACCCAGTACTTC. Amino acid sequence: CASSGSLAGGPETQYF. The rearrangement joins TRBV2 to TRBJ2-5, with TRBD2 identical over 11 bases. This CDR3 has 16 amino acids. V dropped 4 bases and J dropped 4; count of bases not matched to a gene: 8. The V gene's germline CDR1 is SNHLY and CDR2 FYNNEI. Based on the CDR3 plus reference TRBV2 and TRBJ2-5, the full variable domain is EPEVTQTPSHQVTQMGQEVILRCVPISNHLYFYWYRQILGQKVEFLVSFYNNEISEKSEIFDDQFSVERPDGSNFTLKIRSTKLEDSAMYFCASSGSLAGGPETQYFGPGTRLLVL.

This sequence joins TRBV10-3 and TRBJ1-3; D is ambiguous. Germline CDR1 and CDR2: ENHRY and SYGVKD. This CDR3 comprises 15 residues. Between the trimmed V and J ends, which lost 3 bases and 3 bases, there was a span of 12 bases. The CDR3 sequence: CAISDLWQDGNTIYF. The CDR3 DNA reads TGTGCCATCAGTGATCTATGGCAGGATGGAAACACCATATATTTT.

The rearrangement joins TRBV2 to TRBJ1-4, with TRBD1 identical over 7 bases. Germline V gene data show CDR1 as SNHLY and CDR2 as FYNNEI. Trimming at V came to 7 bases and at J to 8 bases, leaving 13 bases not matched to a gene. The CDR3 is made up of 15 amino acids. The CDR3 spells CASIQGGGPYEKLFF. CDR3 DNA sequence: TGTGCCAGCATTCAGGGGGGCGGACCCTACGAAAAACTGTTTTTT.

V and J are TRBV30 and TRBJ2-3, with TRBD2 matching 16 bases. This CDR3 spans 20 amino acids. Germline V lookup: CDR1 GTSNPN, CDR2 SVGIG (reference sequence). Trimming at V came to 5 bases and at J to 3 bases, leaving 17 bases not matched to a gene. CDR3 sequence reads: CAWDPLGLAGGPVWTDTQYF. As DNA, the CDR3 is TGTGCCTGGGACCCATTGGGACTAGCGGGAGGGCCGGTTTGGACAGATACGCAGTATTTT.

In this sample, this clone turned up a few times. The chain employs TRBV28 and TRBJ2-3; 9 bases align to TRBD2. The CDR3 length is 16 residues. Germline-derived CDR1 and CDR2 are MDHEN and SYDVKM. V trimming: 3 bases; J trimming: 3 bases; junction bases outside the gene matches: 7. The CDR3 region is CASSFPPSGITDTQYF. The CDR3 nucleotides are TGTGCCAGCAGTTTTCCCCCTAGCGGGATTACAGATACGCAGTATTTT.

This clone was seen only once. The chain is built from TRBV7-9 and TRBJ2-3, with 12 nucleotides matching TRBD2. After removal of 3 bases from V and 6 bases from J, the junction contained 4 bases not matched to a gene. The CDR3 covers 15 residues. Germline V gene sequence: CDR1 SEHNR, CDR2 FQNEAQ (reference sequence). The CDR3 reads CASSFLAGGVDTQYF. CDR3 sequence (DNA): TGTGCCAGCAGCTTCCTAGCGGGGGGGGTGGATACGCAGTATTTT.

The chain recombines TRBV19 with TRBJ2-5, with a possible D match to TRBD2 (5 bases). Trimming left V 1 base short and J 1 base short, with 7 bases between. Germline CDR1 reads LNHDA; CDR2 reads SQIVND (reference sequence). The CDR3 is made up of 14 amino acids. CDR3 loop: CASSIVALQETQYF. Here the CDR3 DNA reads TGTGCCAGTAGTATAGTAGCGCTCCAAGAGACCCAGTACTTC.

This chain joins TRBV15 and TRBJ1-2; 8 positions match TRBD1. CDR3 length equals 14 residues. Germline-derived CDR1 and CDR2 are LNHNV and YYDKDF (reference sequence). Trimming cost V 5 bases and J 6 bases; bases outside gene matches: 8. Here the CDR3 reads CATSEQGDRNGYTF. The CDR3 region has the DNA TGTGCCACCAGCGAACAGGGGGACAGGAATGGCTACACCTTC.

Worth noting for this clone: At one of its ends the junction is not consistent with the germline gene, which may arise from a read error. This sequence joins TRBV7-8 and TRBJ2-1; D is unresolved. The CDR3 sequence is 17 residues long. Germline loops: CDR1 SGHVS, CDR2 FQNEAQ. In DNA form, the CDR3 reads TGTGCCAGCAGCTTGGGCCACTCAATGGAATGGTACAATGAGCAATTCTTC. It is translated as CASSLGHSMEWYNEQFF.

The rearrangement uses TRBV6-5 and TRBJ1-3; D is unresolved. The V end was cut by 0 bases, the J end by 2 bases, with 11 bases between. The germline V gene has CDR1 MNHEY and CDR2 SVGAGI. The CDR3 has 16 amino acids. The CDR3 sequence is CASSYSLGGTGNTIYF. The DNA of the CDR3 is TGTGCCAGCAGTTACTCGTTGGGTGGTACTGGAAACACCATATATTTT.

The gene calls are TRBV11-3 and TRBJ2-1, with D perhaps TRBD1 (6 bases). Trimming pared 4 bases from V and 0 bases from J, leaving 13 bases between. Germline CDR1 and CDR2: SGHNT and YENEEA. The CDR3 spans 16 residues. CDR3 loop: CASSSRTRGSYNEQFF. The CDR3 coding sequence is TGTGCCAGCAGCTCCCGGACCAGGGGCTCCTACAATGAGCAGTTCTTC. The variable domain in full, completed from reference TRBV11-3 and TRBJ2-1, reads EAGVVQSPRYKIIEKKQPVAFWCNPISGHNTLYWYLQNLGQGPELLIRYENEEAVDDSQLPKDRFSAERLKGVDSTLKIQPAELGDSAVYLCASSSRTRGSYNEQFFGPGTRLTVL.

J is TRBJ2-7 and V is TRBV29-1, with 10 bases fitting TRBD2. The CDR3 is made up of 14 amino acids. Germline V CDR1 and CDR2: SQVTM, ANQGSEA. Trimming removed 3 bases from V and 5 bases from J; junction bases left unmatched: 7. CDR3 DNA sequence: TGCAGCGTTGAGGGGATAGCGGGAGGTGACGAGCAGTACTTC. Its translation is CSVEGIAGGDEQYF.